This TCR beta chain derives from a study of control samples from healthy donors and cancer patients. TCRdb's copy holds only in-frame clones and misses some; the assay was immunoSEQ multiplex PCR. The table includes fewer than 130,000 clones, approximately 88% detected once. The CDR3 has 16 residues. Germline assignment: CDR1 SGHVS and CDR2 FQNEAQ. V lost 3 bases and J lost 4; bases outside the gene matches: 9. This clone occurred once. The source is an older woman with lung cancer. This chain uses TRBV7-8 with TRBJ1-1; 9 bases match TRBD1. Sequencing input: PBMCs. This CDR3 is CASSFSPQGAPTEAFF. The CDR3 DNA sequence: TGTGCCAGCAGCTTTAGCCCACAGGGGGCACCCACTGAAGCTTTCTTT.